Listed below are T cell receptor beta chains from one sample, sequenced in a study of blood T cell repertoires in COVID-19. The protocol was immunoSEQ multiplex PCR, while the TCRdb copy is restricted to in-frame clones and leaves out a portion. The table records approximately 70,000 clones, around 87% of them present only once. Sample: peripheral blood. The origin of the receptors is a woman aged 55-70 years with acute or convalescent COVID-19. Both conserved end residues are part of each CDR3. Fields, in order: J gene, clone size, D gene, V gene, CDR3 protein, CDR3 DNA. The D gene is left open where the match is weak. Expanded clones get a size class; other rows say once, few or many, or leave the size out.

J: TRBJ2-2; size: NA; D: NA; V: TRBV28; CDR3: CASSLSGTTNTGELFF; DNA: TGTGCCAGCAGTTTATCCGGGACAACGAACACCGGGGAGCTGTTTTTT
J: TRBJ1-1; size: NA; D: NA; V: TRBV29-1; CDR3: CSVAMAVNTEAFF; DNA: TGCAGCGTTGCAATGGCGGTGAACACTGAAGCTTTCTTT
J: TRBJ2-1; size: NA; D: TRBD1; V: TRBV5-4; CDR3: CASRPDRARYNEQFF; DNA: TGTGCCAGCAGGCCCGACAGGGCTCGTTACAATGAGCAGTTCTTC
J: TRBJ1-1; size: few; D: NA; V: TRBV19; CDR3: CASTPGRDAPNTEAFF; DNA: TGTGCCAGTACCCCGGGGAGGGATGCCCCGAACACTGAAGCTTTCTTT
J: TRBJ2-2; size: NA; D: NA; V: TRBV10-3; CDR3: CAIKSGARTGELFF; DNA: TGTGCCATCAAGTCAGGGGCGCGCACCGGGGAGCTGTTTTTT
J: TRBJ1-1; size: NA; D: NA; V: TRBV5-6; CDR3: CASSLLSSPMNTEAFF; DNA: TGTGCCAGCAGCTTGTTGAGTTCCCCGATGAACACTGAAGCTTTCTTT
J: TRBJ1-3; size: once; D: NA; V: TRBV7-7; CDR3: CASSQGYGNTIYF; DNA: TGTGCCAGCAGCCAGGGTTACGGAAACACCATATATTTT
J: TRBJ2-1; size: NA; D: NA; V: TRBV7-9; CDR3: CASSPKGWAYEQFF; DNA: TGTGCCAGCAGCCCCAAAGGTTGGGCGTATGAGCAGTTCTTC
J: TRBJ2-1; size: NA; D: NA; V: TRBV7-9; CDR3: CASSLESLGSSYNEQFF; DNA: TGTGCCAGCAGCTTAGAAAGTCTAGGGAGCTCCTACAATGAGCAGTTCTTC
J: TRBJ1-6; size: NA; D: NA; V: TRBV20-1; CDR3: CSASAFDSPLHF; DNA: TGCAGTGCTAGTGCCTTTGATTCACCCCTCCACTTT
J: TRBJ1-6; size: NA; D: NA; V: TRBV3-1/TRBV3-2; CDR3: CASSQDSQGNSPLHF; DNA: TGTGCCAGCAGCCAAGATAGCCAGGGAAATTCACCCCTCCACTTT
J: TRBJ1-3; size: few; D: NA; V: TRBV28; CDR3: CASRAGQLGNTIYF; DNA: TGTGCCAGCAGGGCCGGACAGCTTGGAAACACCATATATTTT
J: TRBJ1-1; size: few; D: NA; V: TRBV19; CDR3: CASSSPWAPNTEAFF; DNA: TGTGCCAGTAGTTCCCCCTGGGCCCCGAACACTGAAGCTTTCTTT
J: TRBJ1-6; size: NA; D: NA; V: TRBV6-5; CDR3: CASRGPTLNSPLHF; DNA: TGTGCCAGCAGAGGCCCGACACTCAATTCACCCCTCCACTTT
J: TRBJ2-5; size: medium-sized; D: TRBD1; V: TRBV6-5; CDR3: CASSPTGAGQETQYF; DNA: TGTGCCAGCAGTCCTACAGGGGCCGGGCAAGAGACCCAGTACTTC
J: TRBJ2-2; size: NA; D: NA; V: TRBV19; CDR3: CASSIYRRLNTGELFF; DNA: TGTGCCAGTAGTATATATCGCAGACTGAACACCGGGGAGCTGTTTTTT
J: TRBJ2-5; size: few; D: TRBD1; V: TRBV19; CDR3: CASRRLGTGRETQYF; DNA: TGTGCCAGTAGGAGATTAGGGACAGGGAGGGAGACCCAGTACTTC
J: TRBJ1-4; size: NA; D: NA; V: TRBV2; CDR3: CASRSGGDEKLFF; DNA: TGTGCCAGCAGAAGCGGGGGTGATGAAAAACTGTTTTTT
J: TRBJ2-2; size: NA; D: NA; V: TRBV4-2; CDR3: CASSQGDIGGELFF; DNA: TGTGCCAGCAGCCAAGGGGACATCGGCGGGGAGCTGTTTTTT
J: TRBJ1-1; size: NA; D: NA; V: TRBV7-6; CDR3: CASSLVQASNTEAFF; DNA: TGTGCCAGCAGCTTGGTACAGGCCTCAAACACTGAAGCTTTCTTT
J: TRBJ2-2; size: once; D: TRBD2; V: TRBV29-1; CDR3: CSVEQLAGRAGELFF; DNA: TGCAGCGTTGAGCAACTAGCGGGAAGGGCCGGGGAGCTGTTTTTT
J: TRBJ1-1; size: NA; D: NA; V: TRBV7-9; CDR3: CASSPPGAMNTEAFF; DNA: TGTGCCAGCAGCCCCCCAGGGGCCATGAACACTGAAGCTTTCTTT